One sample yielded the 8 T cell receptor beta chains listed below, sequenced in a study of T cells in Graves' hyperthyroidism and ophthalmopathy. Amplification of TCR beta CDR3 regions used RNA as the template. TCR CDR3 regions were first amplified by RT-PCR with HTBI primers. TCRdb re-analysed the multiplex PCR reads in MiXCR, keeping a single row per CDR3 protein. The sample includes 750,000 to 950,000 distinct CDR3 sequences, approximately 40% of them seen just once. The specimen sequenced was blood. The receptors originated from a man younger than 35 with Graves' hyperthyroidism.

The chain is built from TRBV6-5 and TRBJ2-7; D not resolved. CDR3 length: 11 residues. V was shortened by 7 bases and J by 7 bases, with 11 bases between the two germline ends. CDR1 and CDR2 (germline): MNHEY, SVGAGI. This CDR3 is CASTQSREQYF. In DNA, the CDR3 is TGTGCCAGCACCCAATCAAGGGAGCAGTACTTC.

This chain links TRBV7-2 with TRBJ2-6, with a possible D match to TRBD2 (5 bases). The CDR3 has 18 amino acids. CDR1 SGHTA and CDR2 FQGNSA come from the germline V gene. The germline V and J ends were trimmed by 5 bases and 0 bases, with 17 bases remaining between them. The CDR3 loop is CASSQYSRADSGANVLTF. CDR3 nucleotide sequence: TGTGCCAGCAGCCAATACTCGCGGGCTGACTCTGGGGCCAACGTCCTGACTTTC.

The V call is TRBV10-3, the J call TRBJ2-5, with a tentative D call TRBD2 (5 bases). The CDR3 sequence is 13 residues long. CDR1 and CDR2 from the germline V gene are ENHRY and SYGVKD. V gave up 6 bases and J gave up 7 bases, with 15 bases separating them. The CDR3 spells CAISSGIRGTQYF. Written as DNA, the CDR3 is TGTGCCATCAGCTCGGGGATTCGGGGGACCCAGTACTTC.

CDR3 sequence: CSLEKHTEAFF. The CDR3 DNA follows: TGCAGCTTGGAGAAGCACACTGAAGCTTTCTTT. The chain combines TRBV29-1 with TRBJ1-1; D is ambiguous. Germline V gene sequence: CDR1 SQVTM, CDR2 ANQGSEA. Deletions cut 8 bases from V and 3 bases from J, with 10 bases between. The CDR3 runs to 11 residues.

Comment on this clonotype: At one of its ends the junction is not consistent with the germline gene, which may arise from a read error. The chain uses TRBV7-9 and TRBJ2-7, with D possibly being TRBD2 (6 bases). The CDR3 is 15 amino acids. Germline loops: CDR1 SEHNR, CDR2 FQNEAQ (reference sequence). The CDR3 nucleotides read TGCGCCAGCAGCCAGGACTCCGGGGGAAGCTACGAGCAGTACTTC. Its translation: CASSQDSGGSYEQYF.

Turning to this clonotype: The germline gene is not matched at one end of the junction; a read error may be the cause. The genes are TRBV10-3 and TRBJ1-2; the D gene is possibly TRBD1 (5 bases). The CDR3 has 13 amino acids. Germline V gene lookup returns CDR1 ENHRY and CDR2 SYGVKD. Here the CDR3 DNA reads TGTGCCAGCAGTTCAAATCGGGGGTATGGCTACACCTTC. Protein: CASSSNRGYGYTF.

This clonotype has ten or more counts. The chain uses TRBV25-1 and TRBJ2-7, with 8 bases that match TRBD1. The CDR3 covers 17 residues. V lost 6 bases and J lost 7; bases outside the gene matches: 20. Germline V gives CDR1 MGHDK, CDR2 SYGVNS. This CDR3 reads CASRSAGGFVGSGEQYF. CDR3 coding DNA: TGTGCCAGCAGGAGCGCAGGGGGCTTCGTCGGGTCTGGGGAGCAGTACTTC.

In this sample, this clonotype turned up many times. V and J are TRBV29-1 and TRBJ2-2; D is unresolved. Germline V gene sequence: CDR1 SQVTM, CDR2 ANQGSEA. V was clipped by 1 base and J by 4 bases, with 7 bases between them. This CDR3 has 13 residues. This CDR3 is CSVEGAVTGELFF. Written as DNA, the CDR3 is TGCAGCGTTGAAGGGGCGGTCACCGGGGAGCTGTTTTTT.